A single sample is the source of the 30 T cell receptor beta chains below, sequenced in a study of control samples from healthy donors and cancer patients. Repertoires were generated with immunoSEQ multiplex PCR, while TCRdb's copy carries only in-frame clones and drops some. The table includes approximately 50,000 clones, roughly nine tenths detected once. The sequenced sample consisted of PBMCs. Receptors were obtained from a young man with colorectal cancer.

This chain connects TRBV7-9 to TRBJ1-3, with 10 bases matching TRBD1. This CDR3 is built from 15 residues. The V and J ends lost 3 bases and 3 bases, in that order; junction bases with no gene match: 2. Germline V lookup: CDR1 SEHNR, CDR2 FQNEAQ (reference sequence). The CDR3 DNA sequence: TGTGCCAGCAGCTTGGACAGGGGGTTTGGAAACACCATATATTTT. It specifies CASSLDRGFGNTIYF.

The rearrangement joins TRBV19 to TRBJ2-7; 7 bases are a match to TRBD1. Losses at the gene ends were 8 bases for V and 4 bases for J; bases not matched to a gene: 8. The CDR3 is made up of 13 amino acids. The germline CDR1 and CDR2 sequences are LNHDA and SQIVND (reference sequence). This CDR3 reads CASSGTDVYEQYF. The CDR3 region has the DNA TGTGCCAGTTCCGGGACAGATGTTTACGAGCAGTACTTC.

The CDR3 protein is CASSYGDRVQETQYF. In nucleotides, the CDR3 is TGTGCCAGCAGTTACGGGGACAGGGTCCAAGAGACCCAGTACTTC. The chain links TRBV6-6 to TRBJ2-5; 9 positions agree with TRBD1. The CDR3 is made up of 15 amino acids. Germline V gene data show CDR1 as MNHNY and CDR2 as SVGAGI (reference sequence). V gave up 2 bases and J gave up 1 base; unmatched junction bases: 2.

The CDR3 DNA is TGCGCCAGCAGTGAGTCCGGGACAACCTACAATGAGCAGTTCTTC. Protein sequence: CASSESGTTYNEQFF. V gene TRBV10-1 combines with J gene TRBJ2-1; TRBD1 might be the D (6 bases). The CDR3 has 15 residues. V was clipped by 0 bases and J by 2 bases, with 8 bases between them. Per the germline V gene, CDR1 is WNHNN and CDR2 is SYGVQD (reference sequence).

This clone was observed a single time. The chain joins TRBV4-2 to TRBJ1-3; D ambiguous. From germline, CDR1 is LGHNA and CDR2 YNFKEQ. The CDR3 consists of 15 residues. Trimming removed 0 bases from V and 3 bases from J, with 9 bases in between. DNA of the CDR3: TGTGCCAGCAGCCAAGATTGGCGGAGTGGAAACACCATATATTTT. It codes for CASSQDWRSGNTIYF.

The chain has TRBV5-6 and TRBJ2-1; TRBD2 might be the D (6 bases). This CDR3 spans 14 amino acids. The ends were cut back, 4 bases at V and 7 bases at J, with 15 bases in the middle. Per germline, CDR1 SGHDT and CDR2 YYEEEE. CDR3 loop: CASSHTGLRNEQFF. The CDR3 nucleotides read TGTGCCAGCAGCCATACGGGACTCCGGAATGAGCAGTTCTTC.

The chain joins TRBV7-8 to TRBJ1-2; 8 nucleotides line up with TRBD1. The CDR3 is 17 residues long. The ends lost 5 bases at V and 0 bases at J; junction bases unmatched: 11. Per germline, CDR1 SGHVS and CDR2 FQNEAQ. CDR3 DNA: TGTGCCAGCAGCCCCCGGACAGGGAGGAATCCTAACTATGGCTACACCTTC. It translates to CASSPRTGRNPNYGYTF. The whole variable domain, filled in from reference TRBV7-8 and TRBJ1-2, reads GAGVSQSPRYKVAKRGQDVALRCDPISGHVSLFWYQQALGQGPEFLTYFQNEAQLDKSGLPSDRFFAERPEGSVSTLKIQRTQQEDSAVYLCASSPRTGRNPNYGYTFGSGTRLTVV.

The CDR3 protein is CASSDLARGGGYTF. The CDR3 DNA sequence: TGTGCCAGCAGTGATCTGGCCCGCGGGGGAGGCTACACCTTC. The chain is built from TRBV25-1 and TRBJ1-2, with D perhaps matching TRBD1 (5 bases). V was pared by 3 bases and J by 8 bases, with 16 bases between. The CDR3 covers 14 residues. Germline V gene sequence: CDR1 MGHDK, CDR2 SYGVNS.

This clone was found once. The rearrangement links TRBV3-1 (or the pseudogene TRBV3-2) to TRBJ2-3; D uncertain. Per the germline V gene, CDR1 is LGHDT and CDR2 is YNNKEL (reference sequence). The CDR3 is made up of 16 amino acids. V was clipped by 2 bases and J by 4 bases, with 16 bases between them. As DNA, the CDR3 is TGTGCCAGCAGCCAATATCTGGGAAAAGGGCCAGATACGCAGTATTTT. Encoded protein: CASSQYLGKGPDTQYF.

The CDR3 reads CASSPTVPGNTIYF. In DNA form, the CDR3 reads TGCGCCAGCAGCCCGACGGTCCCTGGAAACACCATATATTTT. The V gene is TRBV4-1, the J gene TRBJ1-3; D uncertain. Germline loops: CDR1 MGHRA, CDR2 YSYEKL. With 4 bases removed from V and 2 bases from J, the gap between germline ends came to 9 bases. CDR3 length: 14 residues.

The DNA of the CDR3 is TGTGCCAGCAGTTATGAAAGGAGGGATGGCTACACCTTC. It specifies CASSYERRDGYTF. V usage is TRBV6-2 or TRBV6-3 and J usage is TRBJ1-2; D unresolved. In germline, CDR1 is MNHEY, CDR2 SVGEGT. The CDR3 is 13 residues long. The V end lost 3 bases, the J end lost 6 bases, and 11 bases lay between the germline ends.

Written as DNA, the CDR3 is TGTGCCGGCCTGGATCCTTACACAGATACGCAGTATTTT. As protein: CAGLDPYTDTQYF. V and J are TRBV19 and TRBJ2-3; D is undetermined. The germline CDR1 and CDR2 sequences are LNHDA and SQIVND (reference sequence). The CDR3 consists of 13 residues. With 11 bases removed from V and 2 bases from J, the gap between germline ends came to 14 bases.

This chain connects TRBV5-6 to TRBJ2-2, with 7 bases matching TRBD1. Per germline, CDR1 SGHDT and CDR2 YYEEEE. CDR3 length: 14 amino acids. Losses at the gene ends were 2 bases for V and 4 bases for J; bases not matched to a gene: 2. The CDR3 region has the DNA TGTGCCAGCAGCTTACAGGGGTCCACCGGGGAGCTGTTTTTT. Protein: CASSLQGSTGELFF.

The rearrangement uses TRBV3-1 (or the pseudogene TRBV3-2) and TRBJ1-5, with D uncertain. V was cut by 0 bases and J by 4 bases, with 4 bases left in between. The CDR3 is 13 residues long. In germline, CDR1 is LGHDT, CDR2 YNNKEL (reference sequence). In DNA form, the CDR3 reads TGTGCCAGCAGCCAAGATCAAAATCAGCCCCAGCATTTT. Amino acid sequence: CASSQDQNQPQHF.

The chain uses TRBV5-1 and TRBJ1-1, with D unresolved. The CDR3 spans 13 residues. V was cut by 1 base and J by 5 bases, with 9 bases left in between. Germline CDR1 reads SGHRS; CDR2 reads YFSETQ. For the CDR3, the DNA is TGCGCCAGCAGCTTGATCGGTAGTACTGAAGCTTTCTTT. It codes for CASSLIGSTEAFF.

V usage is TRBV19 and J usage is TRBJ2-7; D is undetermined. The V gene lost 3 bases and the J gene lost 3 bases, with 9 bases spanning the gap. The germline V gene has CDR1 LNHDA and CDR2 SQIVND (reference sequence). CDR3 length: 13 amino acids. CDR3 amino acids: CASSITVRYEQYF. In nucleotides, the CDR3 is TGTGCCAGTAGTATTACGGTTCGCTACGAGCAGTACTTC.

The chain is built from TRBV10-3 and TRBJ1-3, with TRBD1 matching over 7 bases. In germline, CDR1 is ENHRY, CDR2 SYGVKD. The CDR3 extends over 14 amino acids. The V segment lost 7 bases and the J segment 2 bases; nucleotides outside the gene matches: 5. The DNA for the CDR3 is TGTGCCATCATGCAGGGGGAAACTGGAAACACCATATATTTT. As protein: CAIMQGETGNTIYF.

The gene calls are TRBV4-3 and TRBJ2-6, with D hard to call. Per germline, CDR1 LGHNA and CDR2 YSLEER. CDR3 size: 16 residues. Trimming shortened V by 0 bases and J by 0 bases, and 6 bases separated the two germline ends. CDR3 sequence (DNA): TGCGCCAGCAGCCAAGATGCGAGCTCTGGGGCCAACGTCCTGACTTTC. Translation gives CASSQDASSGANVLTF.

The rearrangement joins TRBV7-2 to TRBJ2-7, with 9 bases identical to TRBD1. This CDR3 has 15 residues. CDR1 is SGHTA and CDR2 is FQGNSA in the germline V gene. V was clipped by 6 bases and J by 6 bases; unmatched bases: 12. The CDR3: CASRGGQGTGREQYF. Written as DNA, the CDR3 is TGTGCCAGCAGGGGGGGACAGGGCACGGGTCGCGAGCAGTACTTC.

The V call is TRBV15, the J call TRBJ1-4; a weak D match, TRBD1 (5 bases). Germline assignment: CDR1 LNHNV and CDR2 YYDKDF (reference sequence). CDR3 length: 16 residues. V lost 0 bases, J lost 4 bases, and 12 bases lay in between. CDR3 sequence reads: CATSRDRAGHNEKLFF. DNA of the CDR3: TGTGCCACCAGCAGAGATCGGGCAGGGCATAATGAAAAACTGTTTTTT.

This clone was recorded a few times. The CDR3 sequence: CASSYSPLGLEETQYF. The CDR3, as DNA: TGTGCCAGCAGTTACTCCCCTCTCGGGCTGGAAGAGACCCAGTACTTC. The V gene is TRBV6-5, the J gene TRBJ2-5; no definite D call. V lost 0 bases to trimming and J lost 3 bases, with 14 bases between them. The CDR3 covers 16 residues. CDR1 MNHEY and CDR2 SVGAGI come from the germline V gene.

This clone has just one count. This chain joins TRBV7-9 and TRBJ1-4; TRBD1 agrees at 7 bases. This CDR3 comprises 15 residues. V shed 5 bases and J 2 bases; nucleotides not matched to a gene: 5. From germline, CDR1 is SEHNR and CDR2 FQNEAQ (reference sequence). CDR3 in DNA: TGTGCCAGCAGCCGCCAACAGGGGACTAATGAAAAACTGTTTTTT. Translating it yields CASSRQQGTNEKLFF.

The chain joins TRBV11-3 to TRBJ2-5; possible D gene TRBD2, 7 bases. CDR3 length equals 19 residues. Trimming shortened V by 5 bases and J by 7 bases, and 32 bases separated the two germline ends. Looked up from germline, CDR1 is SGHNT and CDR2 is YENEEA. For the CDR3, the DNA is TGTGCCAGCAGCCCCGATGTAAGTTTGGCGGGGGCCCGAATGGGGACCCAGTACTTC. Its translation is CASSPDVSLAGARMGTQYF.

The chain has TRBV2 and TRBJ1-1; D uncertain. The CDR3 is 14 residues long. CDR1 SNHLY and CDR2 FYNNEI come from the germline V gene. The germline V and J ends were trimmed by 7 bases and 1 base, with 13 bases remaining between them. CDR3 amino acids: CASIVSNRNTEAFF. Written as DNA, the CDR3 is TGTGCCAGCATCGTTTCCAACCGGAACACTGAAGCTTTCTTT.

CDR3 nucleotide sequence: TGTGCCAGCAGCCTGGGACATATCGACGGCATTCAGTACTTC. Protein: CASSLGHIDGIQYF. This sequence joins TRBV11-2 and TRBJ2-4; TRBD1 might be the D (6 bases). The V and J ends lost 5 bases and 9 bases respectively, with 17 bases between them. CDR1 is SGHAT and CDR2 is FQNNGV in the germline V gene. The CDR3 sequence is 14 residues long.

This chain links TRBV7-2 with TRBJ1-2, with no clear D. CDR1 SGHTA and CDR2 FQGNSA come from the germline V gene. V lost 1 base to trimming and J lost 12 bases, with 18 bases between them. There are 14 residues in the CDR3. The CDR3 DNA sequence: TGTGCCAGCAGCTTAGATCGTTGGCACTCCGGGGACACCTTC. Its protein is CASSLDRWHSGDTF.

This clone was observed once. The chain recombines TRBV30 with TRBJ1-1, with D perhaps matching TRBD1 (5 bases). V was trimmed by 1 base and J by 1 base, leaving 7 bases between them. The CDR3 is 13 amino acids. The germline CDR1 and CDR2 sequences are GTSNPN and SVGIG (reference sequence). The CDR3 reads CAWSGGENTEAFF. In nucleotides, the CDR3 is TGTGCCTGGAGTGGAGGGGAGAACACTGAAGCTTTCTTT.

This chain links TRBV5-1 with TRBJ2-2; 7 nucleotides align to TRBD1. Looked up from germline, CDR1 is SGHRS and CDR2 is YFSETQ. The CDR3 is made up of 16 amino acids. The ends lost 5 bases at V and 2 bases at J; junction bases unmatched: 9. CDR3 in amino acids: CASSSQGGANTGELFF. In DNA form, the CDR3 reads TGCGCCAGCAGTTCCCAAGGGGGCGCCAACACCGGGGAGCTGTTTTTT.

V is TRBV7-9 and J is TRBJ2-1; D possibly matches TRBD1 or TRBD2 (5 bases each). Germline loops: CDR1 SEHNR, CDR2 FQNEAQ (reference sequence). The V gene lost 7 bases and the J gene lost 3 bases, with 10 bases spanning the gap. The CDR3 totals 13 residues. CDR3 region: CASTGAIYNEQFF. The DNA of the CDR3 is TGTGCCAGCACCGGGGCCATCTACAATGAGCAGTTCTTC.

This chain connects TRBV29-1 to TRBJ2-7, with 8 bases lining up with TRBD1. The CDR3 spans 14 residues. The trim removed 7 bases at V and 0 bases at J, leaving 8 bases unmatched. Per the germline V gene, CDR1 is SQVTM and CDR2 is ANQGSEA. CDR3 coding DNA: TGCAGCGCCCAGGGACAGGACCGCTCCTACGAGCAGTACTTC. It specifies CSAQGQDRSYEQYF.